This T cell receptor (beta chain) stems from a study of glioma-infiltrating T cells after dendritic cell vaccination. As for time point: after dendritic cell vaccination, including at tumor progression/relapse. Sequencing used immunoSEQ multiplex PCR; TCRdb keeps in-frame clones, though not all of them. The sample holds some 90,000 clones, 75% to 85% seen once. The CDR3 is 14 amino acids. CDR1 and CDR2 (germline): SGHDT, YYEEEE. V gave up 0 bases and J gave up 6 bases, with 13 bases separating them. The TCR originated in a human donor with glioblastoma. Sequenced material: blood, taken after dendritic cell vaccination. The chain recombines TRBV5-6 with TRBJ2-7; no reliable D call. CDR3 nucleotides: TGTGCCAGCAGCTTGGGGGCCAGCCAAGCCGAGCAGTACTTC. It yields the protein CASSLGASQAEQYF. Based on the CDR3 plus reference TRBV5-6 and TRBJ2-7, the full variable domain is DAGVTQSPTHLIKTRGQQVTLRCSPKSGHDTVSWYQQALGQGPQFIFQYYEEEERQRGNFPDRFSGHQFPNYSSELNVNALLLGDSALYLCASSLGASQAEQYFGPGTRLTVT.